Included here is one T cell receptor beta chain sequence, with context. The data originate from a study of shared clonotypes between healthy human individuals. CD8 cells classed as naive were CD45RO-negative and positively selected for CCR7, excluding terminally differentiated effector memory CD45RA+ cells. Donation came from healthy HIV-negative adults that had no recent acute infections or vaccinations. Sequencing was at deep level. Each subset's genomic DNA was split evenly across several immunoSEQ plates. Original handling: ImmunoSEQ sequences covered only the junction and lacked quality scores; filtering therefore differed. The repertoire was sequenced with immunoSEQ multiplex PCR; TCRdb's copy has only in-frame clones and lacks some. The DNA gave D and trimming, while V, J and clone size come from that table. The top ten hold less than 25% of the sample, which has under 850,000 clones, 80% to 95% seen once.

This CDR3 region has 14 residues. The V and J ends lost 6 bases and 2 bases respectively, with 14 bases between them. The germline gives CDR1 MNHNS, CDR2 SASEGT. The chain links TRBV6-1 to TRBJ2-7; D is possibly TRBD1 (5 bases). The TCR sequence derives from a man aged 30 to 45 in good health. Material for sequencing was naive CD8+ T cells sorted from blood. CDR3 residues: CASRHRLETYEQYF. CDR3 DNA: TGTGCCAGCAGGCACAGGCTTGAGACCTACGAGCAGTACTTC.